This T cell receptor beta chain was obtained from a study of Ad26.COV2.S vaccination and SARS-CoV-2 variants. Method: immunoSEQ multiplex PCR; TCRdb's copy keeps in-frame clones and lacks some. The data show some 480,000 clones, 87% seen once. The CDR3 contains 17 residues. The germline V and J ends were trimmed by 0 bases and 3 bases, with 17 bases remaining between them. The germline V gene encodes CDR1 LGHNA and CDR2 YSLEER. Treatment specified: around 19 received Ad26.COV2.S at low or high dose, single or two shots; 5 received placebo; per-sample allocation not given. After the first vaccine or placebo injection, samples were drawn on day 63.

This clonotype was sampled from a person between 18 and 59 years old who received the Ad26.COV2.S COVID-19 vaccine or a placebo. This specimen was peripheral blood, taken in a trial of Ad26.COV2.S vaccine versus placebo. This sequence joins TRBV4-3 and TRBJ1-2; D is unclear. DNA of the CDR3: TGCGCCAGCAGCCAAGAAGTTGTGGGAGGCGGGGACTATGGCTACACCTTC. Amino acid sequence: CASSQEVVGGGDYGYTF.